This entry lists 5 T cell receptor beta chains sequenced from one sample in a study of identical twins. TCRdb re-derived calls from the 5' RACE reads in MiXCR, one entry per CDR3 protein. Here the sample spans 1.5 million to 2 million distinct CDR3 sequences, about 32% being singletons. Sequences were obtained from cord blood. All receptors come from a newborn girl in good health.

The chain joins TRBV29-1 to TRBJ2-1; 12 bases map to TRBD2. Losses at the gene ends were 4 bases for V and 10 bases for J; bases not matched to a gene: 8. Germline CDR1 is SQVTM and CDR2 is ANQGSEA. The CDR3 runs 14 residues. The DNA for the CDR3 is TGCAGCGTTGTGCGGACTAGCGGGACAGGGGAGCAGTTCTTC. As protein: CSVVRTSGTGEQFF.

In this sample, this clonotype turned up a few times. The CDR3: CASSQASGRLYEQYF. Here the CDR3 DNA reads TGCGCCAGCAGCCAAGCTAGCGGGAGGCTGTACGAGCAGTACTTC. The gene calls are TRBV4-1 and TRBJ2-7; 11 bases line up with TRBD2. The CDR3 spans 15 residues. J gave up 4 bases and V 1 base, and 3 bases lay outside the gene matches. In germline, CDR1 is MGHRA, CDR2 YSYEKL.

The chain combines TRBV6-1 with TRBJ1-1, with D tentatively TRBD1 (5 bases). V lost 4 bases, J lost 1 base, and 13 bases lay in between. The CDR3 covers 15 residues. Germline CDR1 is MNHNS and CDR2 is SASEGT. CDR3 in amino acids: CASSGDGHGNTEAFF. The CDR3 bases are TGTGCCAGCAGTGGGGACGGACATGGGAACACTGAAGCTTTCTTT.

The sample holds many counts of this clonotype. The CDR3 DNA follows: TGCGCCAGCAGCCAAAAGAGGTTCTCTAACTATGGCTACACCTTC. It is translated as CASSQKRFSNYGYTF. The J gene is TRBJ1-2, the V gene TRBV4-1; D is ambiguous. CDR1 and CDR2 from the germline V gene are MGHRA and YSYEKL. The CDR3 runs 15 residues. Trimming left V 2 bases short and J 0 bases short, with 10 bases between.

The V and J genes are TRBV12-3 or TRBV12-4 and TRBJ2-1; D call uncertain. V lost 2 bases, J lost 8 bases, and 13 bases lay in between. This CDR3 has 14 amino acids. This CDR3 is CASSLQVPQHEQFF. The CDR3 region has the DNA TGTGCCAGCAGTTTACAGGTTCCCCAGCATGAGCAGTTCTTC.